This entry describes one T cell receptor beta chain. Its binding antigen is unknown. Base qualities were left out, and no much larger clone turns up one base away. Germline trimming: 8 bases from V, 10 bases from J; junction bases outside gene matches: 3. The CDR3 measures 11 amino acids from cysteine to phenylalanine. Only CDR3 DNA remains: 33 bases, in frame from the first base. CDR1 and CDR2 (MNHEY, SVGAGI) derive from the germline V gene. The library was prepared using the immunoSEQ multiplex PCR assay. Not all clones reach the TCRdb copy of this immuneACCESS table, which keeps in-frame sequences only. Checked studies attribute under half of the gap to unresolved V genes and leave the rest unexplained. Present in this sample are about 190,000 clones, about 89% of which were seen just once. The ten biggest clones cover roughly 1.9% of the sample. The entry originates in a study of control samples from healthy donors and cancer patients (dated by TCRdb to 2020 to 2021).

This receptor was identified in a man aged 25 to 40 in good health. Recombination linked TRBV6-5 to TRBJ1-1; 11 bases in the middle match TRBD1. Input material: blood. The CDR3 reads CASRTGGAAFF. The bases read TGTGCCAGCCGGACAGGGGGCGCAGCTTTCTTT.